This T cell receptor beta chain was captured by sequencing in a study of metastatic and nonmetastatic thyroid tumors. Study-wide context: Peripheral blood and tumor or nodule samples from malignant and benign thyroid patients were compared.

Every patient was untreated before thyroid surgery. Authors' methods: The study built a papillary thyroid cancer distant-metastasis classifier from CDR3 differences across clinicopathological groups. TCRdb re-called the PCR reads with MiXCR. The V and J calls and clone size are TCRdb's, not the authors'. The sample lists under 9,500 clones, roughly 24% seen once, with about a sixth in the top ten. V lost 1 base and J 2 bases, leaving 12 bases between the germline ends. This CDR3 has 15 residues. Germline V gene sequence: CDR1 DFQATT, CDR2 SNEGSKA (reference sequence). Study-level results: Within blood and tumor, benign nodules reportedly had significantly lower TCR beta diversity than malignant thyroid tumors did.

This clone was recorded at least ten times. Its specificity is unknown. The chain links TRBV20-1 to TRBJ1-5, with a tentative D call TRBD1 (6 bases). This receptor was obtained from a female donor with papillary thyroid cancer or a benign thyroid nodule (not recorded which). Some clones in this sample may be carry-over from other donors' samples. Sequencing was carried out using tumor tissue. CDR3 residues: CSARAQGGGNQPQHF. The CDR3 nucleotides are TGCAGTGCTAGAGCACAGGGAGGGGGCAATCAGCCCCAGCATTTT.